The rows below give T cell receptor beta chains drawn from one sample of a study of CXCR3-negative and CXCR3-positive naive CD8 T cells. TCRdb derives one entry per CDR3 protein from the 5' RACE reads, leaving out DNA. The sample has 100,000 to 150,000 distinct CDR3 sequences. Sequencing was carried out using naive CXCR3- CD8+ T cells from blood. Source of these receptors: a human donor in good health. Some clones in this sample may be carry-over from other donors' samples. CDR3s include the opening cysteine and the closing phenylalanine or tryptophan.

j_call,v_call,cdr3_aa
TRBJ2-1,TRBV7-8,CASSSHGGVYNEQFF
TRBJ2-7,TRBV20-1,CSAREPASYEQYF
TRBJ2-3,TRBV28,CASSNTPLWGSTDTQYF
TRBJ2-5,TRBV12-3/TRBV12-4,CASSLLAGAQETQYF
TRBJ2-5,TRBV12-3/TRBV12-4,CASSLVGGEQETQYF
TRBJ2-2,TRBV5-5,CASSLVSGYNTGELFF
TRBJ2-7,TRBV27,CASSLGWFYEQYF
TRBJ1-5,TRBV6-2/TRBV6-3,CASSPDGSGQPQHF
TRBJ2-1,TRBV7-6,CASSQLAGGHNEQFF
TRBJ2-5,TRBV15,CATSSTLGASGGAVWETQYF
TRBJ2-7,TRBV6-6,CASSYPGTGGYEQYF
TRBJ1-5,TRBV4-1,CAGSQGEFFNQPQHF
TRBJ1-1,TRBV30,CAWSLTGQAGNTEAFF
TRBJ1-1,TRBV13,CASSLGAGGTEAFF
TRBJ2-1,TRBV27,CASSRGQGSYNEQFF
TRBJ1-1,TRBV28,CASSPPEANTEAFF
TRBJ2-2,TRBV9,CASSPPSGGGTGELFF
TRBJ2-1,TRBV29-1,CSVGGTSGGVPTSYNEQFF
TRBJ2-7,TRBV4-3,CASSQDLIGNYEQYF
TRBJ2-1,TRBV9,CASSEPPGLAGQDSYNEQFF
TRBJ2-1,TRBV29-1,CSVEEAGRAYNEQFF
TRBJ1-2,TRBV29-1,CSDDRGGGYTF
TRBJ1-5,TRBV6-6,CASAPSIQPQHF
TRBJ2-5,TRBV7-9,CASSYGLAGFQETQYF
TRBJ2-1,TRBV29-1,CSVERGGQVGSYNEQFF
TRBJ2-7,TRBV11-3,CASQGGDEEQYF
TRBJ2-4,TRBV28,CASSLSGGGRAKNIQYF
TRBJ1-5,TRBV6-5,CASSSWTGENQPQHF
TRBJ2-1,TRBV7-8,CASTWGTYNEQFF
TRBJ2-1,TRBV3-1,CASSQVSVGPFYNEQFF
TRBJ2-5,TRBV7-2,CASSFWTGQQETQYF
TRBJ2-7,TRBV28,CASWRMGAHEQYF
TRBJ1-5,TRBV15,CATSRVSNQPQHF
TRBJ1-2,TRBV27,CASSPTGSLNYGYTF
TRBJ2-2,TRBV29-1,CSVGGIASGELFF
TRBJ2-3,TRBV28,CASSLPRQANTDTQYF
TRBJ2-5,TRBV12-3/TRBV12-4,CASSGGQQETQYF
TRBJ2-1,TRBV7-9,CASSEGTSGAVDEQFF
TRBJ2-1,TRBV25-1,CASSEGYNEQFF
TRBJ2-1,TRBV6-5,CASSYSGDYNEQFF
TRBJ2-1,TRBV6-2/TRBV6-3,CATGTSSYNEQFF
TRBJ2-5,TRBV4-1,CARSQDEAGGPWETQYF
TRBJ1-1,TRBV29-1,CSVESPMGERNTEAFF
TRBJ1-2,TRBV29-1,CSVAGQEGYGYTF
TRBJ1-2,TRBV12-3/TRBV12-4,CASSLVQGAGGYTF
TRBJ2-1,TRBV7-8,CASSLSWVGAYNEQFF
TRBJ2-3,TRBV5-6,CASSLAPGVSEDTQYF
TRBJ2-7,TRBV12-3/TRBV12-4,CASSFSVEGYFYEQYF
TRBJ1-1,TRBV6-5,CASSLAGPAEAFF
TRBJ2-1,TRBV27,CASSPPPAADNEQFF
TRBJ2-3,TRBV9,CASSVGATDTQYF
TRBJ2-7,TRBV5-4,CASSLSDGRYEQYF
TRBJ2-7,TRBV7-9,CASSNGQGADSYEQYF
TRBJ2-7,TRBV7-6,CASSLTDTGGIYEQYF
TRBJ2-3,TRBV27,CASSLLPSGGARDTQYF
TRBJ2-1,TRBV7-7,CASSYRDRVDEQFF
TRBJ2-1,TRBV28,CASSPHMSSYNEQFF
TRBJ1-1,TRBV7-9,CASSWAVGANTEAFF
TRBJ1-2,TRBV5-1,CASRSPGSTHGYTF